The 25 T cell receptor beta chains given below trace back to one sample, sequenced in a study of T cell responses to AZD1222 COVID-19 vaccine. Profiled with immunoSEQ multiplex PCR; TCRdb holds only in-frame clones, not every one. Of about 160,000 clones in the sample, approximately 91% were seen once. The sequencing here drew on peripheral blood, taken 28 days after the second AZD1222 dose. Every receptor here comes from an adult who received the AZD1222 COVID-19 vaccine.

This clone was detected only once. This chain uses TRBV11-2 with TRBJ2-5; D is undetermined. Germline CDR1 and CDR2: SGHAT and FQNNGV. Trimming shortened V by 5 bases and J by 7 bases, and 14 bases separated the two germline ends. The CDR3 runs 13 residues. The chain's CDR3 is CASSRGPSRTQYF. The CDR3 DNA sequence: TGTGCCAGCAGCCGCGGACCATCCAGGACCCAGTACTTC.

CDR3 DNA sequence: TGCGCCAGCAGCTTGGCCGACAATGAGCAGTTCTTC. Protein product: CASSLADNEQFF. V is TRBV5-1 and J is TRBJ2-1; D is ambiguous. Per the germline V gene, CDR1 is SGHRS and CDR2 is YFSETQ. The CDR3 consists of 12 residues. Deletions cut 0 bases from V and 5 bases from J, with 3 bases between.

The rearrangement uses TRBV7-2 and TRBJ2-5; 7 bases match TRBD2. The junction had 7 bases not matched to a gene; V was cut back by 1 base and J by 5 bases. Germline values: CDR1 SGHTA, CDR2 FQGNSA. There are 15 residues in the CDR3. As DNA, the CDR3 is TGTGCCAGCAGCTTAGACCGGGGGGAAGTGGAGACCCAGTACTTC. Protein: CASSLDRGEVETQYF.

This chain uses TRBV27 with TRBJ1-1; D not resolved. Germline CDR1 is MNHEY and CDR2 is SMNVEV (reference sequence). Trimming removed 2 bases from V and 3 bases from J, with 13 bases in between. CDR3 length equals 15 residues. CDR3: CASSLLYLPDTEAFF. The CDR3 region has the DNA TGTGCCAGCAGTTTACTGTACCTACCGGACACTGAAGCTTTCTTT.

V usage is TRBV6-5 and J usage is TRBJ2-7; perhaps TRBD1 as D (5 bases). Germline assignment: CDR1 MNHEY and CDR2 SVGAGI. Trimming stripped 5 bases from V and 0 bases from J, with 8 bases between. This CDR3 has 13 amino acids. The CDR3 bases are TGTGCCAGCAGTCAGGGTAGCTCCTACGAGCAGTACTTC. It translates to CASSQGSSYEQYF.

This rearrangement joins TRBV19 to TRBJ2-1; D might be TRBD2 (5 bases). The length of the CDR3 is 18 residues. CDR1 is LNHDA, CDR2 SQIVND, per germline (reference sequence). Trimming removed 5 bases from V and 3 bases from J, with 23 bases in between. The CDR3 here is CASSPTALGVASYNEQFF. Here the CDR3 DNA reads TGTGCCAGTAGTCCCACTGCCCTCGGAGTAGCGAGCTACAATGAGCAGTTCTTC. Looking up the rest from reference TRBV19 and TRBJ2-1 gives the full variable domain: DGGITQSPKYLFRKEGQNVTLSCEQNLNHDAMYWYRQDPGQGLRLIYYSQIVNDFQKGDIAEGYSVSREKKESFPLTVTSAQKNPTAFYLCASSPTALGVASYNEQFFGPGTRLTVL.

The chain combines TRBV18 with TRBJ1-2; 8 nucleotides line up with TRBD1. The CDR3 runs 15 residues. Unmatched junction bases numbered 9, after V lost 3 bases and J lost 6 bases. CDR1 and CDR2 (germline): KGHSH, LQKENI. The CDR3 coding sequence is TGTGCCAGCTCACCGAGGAGGCAGGGGGCGAATGGCTACACCTTC. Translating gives CASSPRRQGANGYTF.

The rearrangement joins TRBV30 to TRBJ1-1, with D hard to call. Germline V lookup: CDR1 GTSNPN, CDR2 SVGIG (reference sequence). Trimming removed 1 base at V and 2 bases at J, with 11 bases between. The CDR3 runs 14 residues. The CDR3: CAWSDTLSNTEAFF. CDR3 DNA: TGTGCCTGGAGTGACACTCTCTCCAACACTGAAGCTTTCTTT.

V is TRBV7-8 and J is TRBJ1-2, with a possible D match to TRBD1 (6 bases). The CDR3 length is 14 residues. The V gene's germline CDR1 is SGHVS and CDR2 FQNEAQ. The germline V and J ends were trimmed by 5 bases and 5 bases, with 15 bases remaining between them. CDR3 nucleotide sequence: TGTGCCAGCAGCGCCCCCTTAGGGGGGTATGGCTACACCTTC. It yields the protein CASSAPLGGYGYTF.

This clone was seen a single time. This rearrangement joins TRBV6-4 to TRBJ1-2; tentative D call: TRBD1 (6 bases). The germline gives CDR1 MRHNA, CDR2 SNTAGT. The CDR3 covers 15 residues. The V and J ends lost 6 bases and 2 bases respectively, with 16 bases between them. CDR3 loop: CASSLSSGANYGYTF. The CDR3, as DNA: TGTGCCAGCAGCCTAAGTTCAGGGGCCAACTATGGCTACACCTTC.

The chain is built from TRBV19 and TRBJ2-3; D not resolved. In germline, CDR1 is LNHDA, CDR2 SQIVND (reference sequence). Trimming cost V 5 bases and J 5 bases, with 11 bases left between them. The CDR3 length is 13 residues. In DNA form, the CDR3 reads TGTGCCAGTAGTGTAAGGTCATTAGATACGCAGTATTTT. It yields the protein CASSVRSLDTQYF.

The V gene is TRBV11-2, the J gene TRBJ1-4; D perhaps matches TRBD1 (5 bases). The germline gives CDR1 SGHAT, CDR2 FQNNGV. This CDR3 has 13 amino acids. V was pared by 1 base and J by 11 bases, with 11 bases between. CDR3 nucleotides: TGTGCCAGCAGCTTAGGGGGCGTGAGGAAACTGTTTTTT. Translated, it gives CASSLGGVRKLFF.

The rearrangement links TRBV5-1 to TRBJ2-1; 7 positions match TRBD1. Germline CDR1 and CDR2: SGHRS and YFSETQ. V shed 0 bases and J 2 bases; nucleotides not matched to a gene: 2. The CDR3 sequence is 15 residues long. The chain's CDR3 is CASSLGQGAYNEQFF. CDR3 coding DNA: TGCGCCAGCAGCTTGGGGCAGGGGGCCTACAATGAGCAGTTCTTC.

As DNA, the CDR3 is TGTGCCAGCAGCTTAGCATCAACCGACGGGGTCGATGAGCAGTTCTTC. This translates into CASSLASTDGVDEQFF. This chain links TRBV7-2 with TRBJ2-1, with D perhaps matching TRBD2 (5 bases). Trimming left V 0 bases short and J 8 bases short, with 17 bases between. The CDR3 has 16 residues. Germline V gene data show CDR1 as SGHTA and CDR2 as FQGNSA.

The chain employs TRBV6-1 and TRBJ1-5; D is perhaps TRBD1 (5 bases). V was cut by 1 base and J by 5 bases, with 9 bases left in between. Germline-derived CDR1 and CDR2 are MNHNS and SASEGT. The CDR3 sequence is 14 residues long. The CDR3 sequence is CASSEEGTYQPQHF. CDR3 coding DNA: TGTGCCAGCAGTGAAGAGGGGACGTATCAGCCCCAGCATTTT.

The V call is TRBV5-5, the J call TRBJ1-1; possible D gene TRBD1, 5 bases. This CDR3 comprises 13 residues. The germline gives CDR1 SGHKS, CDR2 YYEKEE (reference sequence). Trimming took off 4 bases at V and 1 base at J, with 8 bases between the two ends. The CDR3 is CASSGGANTEAFF. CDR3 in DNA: TGTGCCAGCAGCGGCGGGGCGAACACTGAAGCTTTCTTT.

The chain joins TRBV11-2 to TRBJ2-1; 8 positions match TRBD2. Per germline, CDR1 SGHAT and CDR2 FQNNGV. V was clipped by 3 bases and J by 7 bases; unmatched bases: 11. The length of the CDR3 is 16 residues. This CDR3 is CASSLGPAGVENEQFF. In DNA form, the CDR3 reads TGTGCCAGCAGCTTGGGGCCAGCGGGAGTAGAAAATGAGCAGTTCTTC.

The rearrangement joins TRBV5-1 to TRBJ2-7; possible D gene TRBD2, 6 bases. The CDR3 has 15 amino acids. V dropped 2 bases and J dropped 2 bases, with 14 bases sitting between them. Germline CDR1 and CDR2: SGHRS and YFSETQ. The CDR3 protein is CASSFNSGPPYEQYF. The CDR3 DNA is TGCGCCAGCAGCTTTAATAGCGGTCCCCCCTACGAGCAGTACTTC.

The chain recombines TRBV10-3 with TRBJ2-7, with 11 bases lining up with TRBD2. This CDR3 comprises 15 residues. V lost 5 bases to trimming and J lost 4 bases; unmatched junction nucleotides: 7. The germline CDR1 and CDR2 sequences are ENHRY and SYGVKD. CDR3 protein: CAISPGTSGPYEQYF. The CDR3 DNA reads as TGTGCCATCAGTCCCGGGACTAGCGGCCCGTACGAGCAGTACTTC.

CDR3 region: CASSTGTNNEQFF. Written as DNA, the CDR3 is TGTGCCAGCAGTACCGGGACAAACAATGAGCAGTTCTTC. The rearrangement links TRBV12-3 or TRBV12-4 to TRBJ2-1, with D tentatively TRBD1 (6 bases). Trimming took 5 bases from V and 5 from J, leaving 10 bases between them. The CDR3 is 13 residues long.

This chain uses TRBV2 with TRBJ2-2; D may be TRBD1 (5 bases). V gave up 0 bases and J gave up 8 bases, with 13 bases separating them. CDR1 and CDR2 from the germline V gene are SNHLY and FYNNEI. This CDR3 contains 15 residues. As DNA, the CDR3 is TGTGCCAGCAGTGAAGCCCTAGGGGTCGGGGGGGAGCTGTTTTTT. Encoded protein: CASSEALGVGGELFF.

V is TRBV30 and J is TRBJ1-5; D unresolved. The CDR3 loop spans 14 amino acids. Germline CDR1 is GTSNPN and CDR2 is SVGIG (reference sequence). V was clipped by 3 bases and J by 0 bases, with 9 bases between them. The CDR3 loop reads CAWSQIHSNQPQHF. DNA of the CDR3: TGTGCCTGGAGCCAGATACATAGCAATCAGCCCCAGCATTTT.

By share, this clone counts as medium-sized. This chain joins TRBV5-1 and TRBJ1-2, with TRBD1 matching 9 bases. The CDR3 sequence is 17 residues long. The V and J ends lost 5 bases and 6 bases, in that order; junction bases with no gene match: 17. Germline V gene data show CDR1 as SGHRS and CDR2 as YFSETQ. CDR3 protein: CASRPFTNDRGDDGYTF. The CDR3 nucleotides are TGCGCCAGCAGACCCTTTACCAACGACAGGGGGGACGATGGCTACACCTTC.

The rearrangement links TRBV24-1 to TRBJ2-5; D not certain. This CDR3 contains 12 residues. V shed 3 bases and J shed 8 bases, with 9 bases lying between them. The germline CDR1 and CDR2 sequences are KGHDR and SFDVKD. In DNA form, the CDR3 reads TGTGCCACCAGTGATCCCCTTGGTACCCAGTACTTC. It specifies CATSDPLGTQYF.

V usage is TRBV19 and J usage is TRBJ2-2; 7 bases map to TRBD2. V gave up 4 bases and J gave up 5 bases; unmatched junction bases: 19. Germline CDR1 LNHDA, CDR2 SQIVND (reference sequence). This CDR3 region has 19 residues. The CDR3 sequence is CASSNIAPGGGSKTGELFF. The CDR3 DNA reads TGTGCCAGTAGTAATATTGCCCCGGGCGGGGGAAGTAAAACCGGGGAGCTGTTTTTT.